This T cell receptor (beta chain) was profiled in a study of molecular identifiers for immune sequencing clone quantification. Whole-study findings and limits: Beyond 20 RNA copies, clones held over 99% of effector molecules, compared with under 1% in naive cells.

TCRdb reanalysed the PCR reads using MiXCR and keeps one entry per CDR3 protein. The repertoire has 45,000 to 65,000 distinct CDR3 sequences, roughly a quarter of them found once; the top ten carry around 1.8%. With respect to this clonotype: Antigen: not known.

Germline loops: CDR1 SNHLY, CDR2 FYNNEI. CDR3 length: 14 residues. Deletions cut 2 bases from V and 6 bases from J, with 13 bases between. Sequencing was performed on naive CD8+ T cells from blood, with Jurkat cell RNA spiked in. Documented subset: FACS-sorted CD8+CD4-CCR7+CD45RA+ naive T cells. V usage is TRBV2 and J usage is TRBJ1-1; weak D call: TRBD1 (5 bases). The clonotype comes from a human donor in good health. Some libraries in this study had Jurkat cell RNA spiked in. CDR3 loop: CASSEIGATSEAFF. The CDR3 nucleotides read TGTGCCAGCAGTGAAATTGGGGCTACGTCTGAAGCTTTCTTT. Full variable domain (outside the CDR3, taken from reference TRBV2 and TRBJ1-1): EPEVTQTPSHQVTQMGQEVILRCVPISNHLYFYWYRQILGQKVEFLVSFYNNEISEKSEIFDDQFSVERPDGSNFTLKIRSTKLEDSAMYFCASSEIGATSEAFFGQGTRLTVV.